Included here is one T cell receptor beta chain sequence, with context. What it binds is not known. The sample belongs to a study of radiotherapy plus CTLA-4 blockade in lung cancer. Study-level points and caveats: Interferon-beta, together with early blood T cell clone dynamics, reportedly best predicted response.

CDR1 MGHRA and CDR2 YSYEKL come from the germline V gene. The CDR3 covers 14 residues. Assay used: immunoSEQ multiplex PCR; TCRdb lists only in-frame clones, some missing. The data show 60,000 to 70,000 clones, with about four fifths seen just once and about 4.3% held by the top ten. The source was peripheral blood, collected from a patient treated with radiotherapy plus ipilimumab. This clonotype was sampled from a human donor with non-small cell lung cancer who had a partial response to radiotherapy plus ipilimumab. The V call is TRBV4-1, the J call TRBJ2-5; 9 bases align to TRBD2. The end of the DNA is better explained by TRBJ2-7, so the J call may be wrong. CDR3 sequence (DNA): TGCGCCAGCAGCCAAGAGACTAGCGGCTACGAGCAGTACTTC. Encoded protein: CASSQETSGYEQYF.